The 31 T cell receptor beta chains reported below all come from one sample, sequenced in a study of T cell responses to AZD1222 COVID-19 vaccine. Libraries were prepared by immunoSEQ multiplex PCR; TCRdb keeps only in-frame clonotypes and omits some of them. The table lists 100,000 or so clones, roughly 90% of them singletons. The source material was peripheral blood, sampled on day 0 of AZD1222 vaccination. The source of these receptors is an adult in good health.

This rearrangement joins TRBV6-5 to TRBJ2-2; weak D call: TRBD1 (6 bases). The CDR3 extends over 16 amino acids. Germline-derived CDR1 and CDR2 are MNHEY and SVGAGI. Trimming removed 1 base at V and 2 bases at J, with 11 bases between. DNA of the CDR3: TGTGCCAGCAGTTACTGGGGGCCCCCAAACACCGGGGAGCTGTTTTTT. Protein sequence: CASSYWGPPNTGELFF.

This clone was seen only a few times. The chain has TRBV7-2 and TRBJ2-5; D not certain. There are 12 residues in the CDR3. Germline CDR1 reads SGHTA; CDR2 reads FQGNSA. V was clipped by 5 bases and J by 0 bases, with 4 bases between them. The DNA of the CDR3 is TGTGCCAGCAGCCGTCACCAAGAGACCCAGTACTTC. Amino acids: CASSRHQETQYF.

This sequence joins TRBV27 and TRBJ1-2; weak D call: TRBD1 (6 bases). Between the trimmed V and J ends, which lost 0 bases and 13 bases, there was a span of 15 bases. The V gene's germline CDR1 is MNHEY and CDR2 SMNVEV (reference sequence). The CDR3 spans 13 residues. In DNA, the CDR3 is TGTGCCAGCAGTTTATCGTCCGGGACAACGCCCACCTTC. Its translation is CASSLSSGTTPTF.

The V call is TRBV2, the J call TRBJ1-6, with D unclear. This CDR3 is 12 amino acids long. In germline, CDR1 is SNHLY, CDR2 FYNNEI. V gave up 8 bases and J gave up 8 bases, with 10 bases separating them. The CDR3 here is CASRGSDSPLHF. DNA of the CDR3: TGTGCCAGCCGCGGTTCCGATTCACCCCTCCACTTT.

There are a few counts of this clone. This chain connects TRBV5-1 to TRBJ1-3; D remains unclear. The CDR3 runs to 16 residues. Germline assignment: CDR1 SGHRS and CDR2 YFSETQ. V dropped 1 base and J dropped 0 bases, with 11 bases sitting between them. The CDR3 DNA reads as TGCGCCAGCAGCTTGATTCCGGTGACCTCTGGAAACACCATATATTTT. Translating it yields CASSLIPVTSGNTIYF.

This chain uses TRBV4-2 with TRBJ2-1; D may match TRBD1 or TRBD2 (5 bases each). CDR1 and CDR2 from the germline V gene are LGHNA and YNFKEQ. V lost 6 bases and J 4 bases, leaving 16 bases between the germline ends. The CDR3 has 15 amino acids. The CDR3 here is CASSTGTFAYNEQFF. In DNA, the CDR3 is TGTGCCAGCAGTACCGGGACCTTCGCTTACAATGAGCAGTTCTTC.

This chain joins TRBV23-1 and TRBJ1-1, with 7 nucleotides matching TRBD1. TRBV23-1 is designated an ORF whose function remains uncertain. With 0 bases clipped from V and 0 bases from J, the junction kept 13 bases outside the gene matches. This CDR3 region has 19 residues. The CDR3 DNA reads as TGCGCCAGCAGTCAATCAGTCAGAGGGGGCCGAGGGATGAACACTGAAGCTTTCTTT. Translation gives CASSQSVRGGRGMNTEAFF.

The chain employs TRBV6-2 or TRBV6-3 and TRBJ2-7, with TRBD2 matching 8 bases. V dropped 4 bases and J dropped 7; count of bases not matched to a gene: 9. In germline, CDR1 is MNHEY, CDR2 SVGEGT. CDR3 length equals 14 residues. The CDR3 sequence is CASSWVSGIGEQYF. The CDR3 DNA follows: TGTGCCAGCAGTTGGGTTAGCGGGATCGGGGAGCAGTACTTC.

Written as DNA, the CDR3 is TGCGCCAGCAGCCATCTGGGACGGATGACAGAGTATTCTGGCTACACCTTC. It is translated as CASSHLGRMTEYSGYTF. This chain uses TRBV4-1 with TRBJ1-2, with D maybe TRBD1 (5 bases). V was trimmed by 3 bases and J by 7 bases, leaving 24 bases between them. The CDR3 has 17 amino acids. Per germline, CDR1 MGHRA and CDR2 YSYEKL.

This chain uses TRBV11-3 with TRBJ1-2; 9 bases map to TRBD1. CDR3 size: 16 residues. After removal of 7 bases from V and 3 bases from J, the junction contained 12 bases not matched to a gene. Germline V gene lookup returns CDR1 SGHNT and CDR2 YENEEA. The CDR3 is CASTGTGRDEDYGYTF. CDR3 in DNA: TGTGCCAGCACAGGGACAGGGCGGGATGAGGACTATGGCTACACCTTC.

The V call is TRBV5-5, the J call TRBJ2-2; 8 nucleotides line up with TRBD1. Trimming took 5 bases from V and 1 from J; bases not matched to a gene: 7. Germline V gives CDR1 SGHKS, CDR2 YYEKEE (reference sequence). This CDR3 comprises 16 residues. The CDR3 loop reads CASRQRQGRNTGELFF. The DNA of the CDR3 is TGTGCCAGCAGGCAGAGACAGGGGAGGAACACCGGGGAGCTGTTTTTT.

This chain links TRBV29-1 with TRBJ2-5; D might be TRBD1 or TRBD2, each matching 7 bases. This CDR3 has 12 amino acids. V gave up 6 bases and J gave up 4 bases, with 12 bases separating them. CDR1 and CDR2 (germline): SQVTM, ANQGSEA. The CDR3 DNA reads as TGCAGCGTGGCAGGGGGGGTAGAGACCCAGTACTTC. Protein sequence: CSVAGGVETQYF.

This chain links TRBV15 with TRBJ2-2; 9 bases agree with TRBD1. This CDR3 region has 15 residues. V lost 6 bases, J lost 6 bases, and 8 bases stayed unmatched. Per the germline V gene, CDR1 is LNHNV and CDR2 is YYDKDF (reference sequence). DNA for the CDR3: TGTGCCACCAGGACCCCGGGACAGGGATCCGGGGAGCTGTTTTTT. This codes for CATRTPGQGSGELFF.

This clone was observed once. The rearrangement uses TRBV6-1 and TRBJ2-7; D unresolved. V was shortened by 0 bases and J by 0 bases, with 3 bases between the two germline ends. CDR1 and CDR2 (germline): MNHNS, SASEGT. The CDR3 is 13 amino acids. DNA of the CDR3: TGTGCCAGCAGTGAAGCAGACTCCTACGAGCAGTACTTC. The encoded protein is CASSEADSYEQYF.

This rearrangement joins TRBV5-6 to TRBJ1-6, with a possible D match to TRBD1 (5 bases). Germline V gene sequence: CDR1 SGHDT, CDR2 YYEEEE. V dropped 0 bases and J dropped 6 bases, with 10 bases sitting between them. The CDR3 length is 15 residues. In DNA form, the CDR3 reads TGTGCCAGCAGCTTGGGCGGGACGGGTAATTCACCCCTCCACTTT. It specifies CASSLGGTGNSPLHF.

As DNA, the CDR3 is TGTGCCATCAGGGGACAGGGGGAAGAGACCCAGTACTTC. Protein product: CAIRGQGEETQYF. The gene calls are TRBV10-3 and TRBJ2-5, with TRBD1 identical over 11 bases. Germline CDR1 ENHRY, CDR2 SYGVKD. This CDR3 is built from 13 residues. V shed 6 bases and J 3 bases; nucleotides not matched to a gene: 0.

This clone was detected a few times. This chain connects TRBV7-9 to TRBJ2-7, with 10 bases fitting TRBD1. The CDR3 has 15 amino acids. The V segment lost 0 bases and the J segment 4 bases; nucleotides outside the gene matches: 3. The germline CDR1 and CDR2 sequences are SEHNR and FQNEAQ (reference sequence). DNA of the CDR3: TGTGCCAGCAGCTTAGCGACAGGGGGCCGGTACGAGCAGTACTTC. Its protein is CASSLATGGRYEQYF.

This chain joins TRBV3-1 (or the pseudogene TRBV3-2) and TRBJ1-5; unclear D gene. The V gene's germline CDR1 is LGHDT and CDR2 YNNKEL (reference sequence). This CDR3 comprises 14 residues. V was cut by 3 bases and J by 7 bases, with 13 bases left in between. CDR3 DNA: TGTGCCAGCAGCCATGACGTCGCGAGCCAGCCCCAGCATTTT. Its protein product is CASSHDVASQPQHF.

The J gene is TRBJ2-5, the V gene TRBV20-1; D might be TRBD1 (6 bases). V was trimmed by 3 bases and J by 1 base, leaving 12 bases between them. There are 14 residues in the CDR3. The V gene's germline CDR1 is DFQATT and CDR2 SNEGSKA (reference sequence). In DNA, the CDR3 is TGCAGTGCTAGTCGCGGCAGGGGCCAAGAGACCCAGTACTTC. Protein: CSASRGRGQETQYF.

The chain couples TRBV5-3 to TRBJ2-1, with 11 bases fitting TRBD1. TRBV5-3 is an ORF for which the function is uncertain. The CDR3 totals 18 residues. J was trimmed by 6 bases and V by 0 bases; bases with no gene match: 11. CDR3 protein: CARSLVPSRTGGINEQFF. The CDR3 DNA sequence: TGTGCCAGAAGCTTGGTCCCCTCCCGGACAGGGGGCATCAATGAGCAGTTCTTC.

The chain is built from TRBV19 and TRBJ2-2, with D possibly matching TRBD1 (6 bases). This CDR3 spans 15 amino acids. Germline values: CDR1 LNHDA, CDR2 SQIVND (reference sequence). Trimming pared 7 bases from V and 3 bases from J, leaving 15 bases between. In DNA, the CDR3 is TGTGCCAGTACCAGGGGTACAGGGTACACCGGGGAGCTGTTTTTT. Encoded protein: CASTRGTGYTGELFF.

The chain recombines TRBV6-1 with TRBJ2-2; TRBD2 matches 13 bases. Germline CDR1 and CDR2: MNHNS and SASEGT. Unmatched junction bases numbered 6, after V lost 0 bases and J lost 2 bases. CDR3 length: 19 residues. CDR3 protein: CASSEAGLAGATNTGELFF. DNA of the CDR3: TGTGCCAGCAGTGAAGCTGGACTAGCGGGGGCCACCAACACCGGGGAGCTGTTTTTT.

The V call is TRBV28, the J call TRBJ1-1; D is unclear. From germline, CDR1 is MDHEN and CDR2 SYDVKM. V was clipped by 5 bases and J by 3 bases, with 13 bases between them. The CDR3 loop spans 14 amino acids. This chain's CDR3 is CASSRLGEYTEAFF. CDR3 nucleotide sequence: TGTGCCAGCAGTCGTCTGGGAGAGTACACTGAAGCTTTCTTT. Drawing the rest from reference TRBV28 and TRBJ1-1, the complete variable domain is DVKVTQSSRYLVKRTGEKVFLECVQDMDHENMFWYRQDPGLGLRLIYFSYDVKMKEKGDIPEGYSVSREKKERFSLILESASTNQTSMYLCASSRLGEYTEAFFGQGTRLTVV.

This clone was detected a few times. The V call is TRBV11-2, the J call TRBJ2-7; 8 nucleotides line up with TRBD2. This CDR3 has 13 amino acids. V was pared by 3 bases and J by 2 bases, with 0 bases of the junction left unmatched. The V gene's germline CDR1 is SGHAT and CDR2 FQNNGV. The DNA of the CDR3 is TGTGCCAGCAGCTTGACTAGCGCCTACGAGCAGTACTTC. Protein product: CASSLTSAYEQYF.

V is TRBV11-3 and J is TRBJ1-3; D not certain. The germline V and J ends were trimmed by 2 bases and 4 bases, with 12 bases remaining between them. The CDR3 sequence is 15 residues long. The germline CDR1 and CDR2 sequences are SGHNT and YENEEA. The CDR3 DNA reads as TGTGCCAGCAGCTTACGGGGATCGGCAGGAAACACCATATATTTT. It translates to CASSLRGSAGNTIYF.

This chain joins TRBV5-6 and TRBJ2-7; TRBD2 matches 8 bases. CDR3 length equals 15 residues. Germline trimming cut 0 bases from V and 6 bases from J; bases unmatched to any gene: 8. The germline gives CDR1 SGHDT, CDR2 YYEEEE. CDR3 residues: CASSLVGLEGPEQYF. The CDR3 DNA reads TGTGCCAGCAGCTTGGTGGGACTAGAGGGTCCCGAGCAGTACTTC.

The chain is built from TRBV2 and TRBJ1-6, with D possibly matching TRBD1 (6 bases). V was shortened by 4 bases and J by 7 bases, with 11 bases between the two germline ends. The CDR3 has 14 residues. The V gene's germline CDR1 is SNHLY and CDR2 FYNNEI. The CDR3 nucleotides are TGTGCCAGCAGTGTCAACAGGGAAAATTCACCCCTCCACTTT. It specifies CASSVNRENSPLHF.

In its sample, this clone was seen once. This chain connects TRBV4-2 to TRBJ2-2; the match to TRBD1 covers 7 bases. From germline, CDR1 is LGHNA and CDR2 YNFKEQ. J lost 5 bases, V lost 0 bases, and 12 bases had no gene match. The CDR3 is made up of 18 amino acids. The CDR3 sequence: CASSQDGGPGGETGELFF. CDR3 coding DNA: TGTGCCAGCAGCCAAGATGGCGGACCAGGGGGTGAGACCGGGGAGCTGTTTTTT.

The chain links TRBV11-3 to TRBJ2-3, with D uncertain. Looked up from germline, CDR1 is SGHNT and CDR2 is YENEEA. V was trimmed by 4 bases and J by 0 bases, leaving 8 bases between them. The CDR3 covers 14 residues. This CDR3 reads CASSSKASTDTQYF. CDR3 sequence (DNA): TGTGCCAGCAGCTCCAAAGCTAGCACAGATACGCAGTATTTT.

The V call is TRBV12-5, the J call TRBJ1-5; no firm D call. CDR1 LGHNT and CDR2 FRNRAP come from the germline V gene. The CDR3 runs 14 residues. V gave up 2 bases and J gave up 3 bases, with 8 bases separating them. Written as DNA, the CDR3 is TGTGCTAGTGGTTTGTACGGCCTCAATCAGCCCCAGCATTTT. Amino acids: CASGLYGLNQPQHF.

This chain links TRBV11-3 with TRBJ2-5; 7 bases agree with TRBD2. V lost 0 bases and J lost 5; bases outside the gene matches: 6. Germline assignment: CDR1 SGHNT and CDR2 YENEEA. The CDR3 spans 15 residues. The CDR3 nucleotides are TGTGCCAGCAGCTTAGACGGGGAGGGTTGGGAGACCCAGTACTTC. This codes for CASSLDGEGWETQYF. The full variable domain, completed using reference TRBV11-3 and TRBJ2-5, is EAGVVQSPRYKIIEKKQPVAFWCNPISGHNTLYWYLQNLGQGPELLIRYENEEAVDDSQLPKDRFSAERLKGVDSTLKIQPAELGDSAVYLCASSLDGEGWETQYFGPGTRLLVL.